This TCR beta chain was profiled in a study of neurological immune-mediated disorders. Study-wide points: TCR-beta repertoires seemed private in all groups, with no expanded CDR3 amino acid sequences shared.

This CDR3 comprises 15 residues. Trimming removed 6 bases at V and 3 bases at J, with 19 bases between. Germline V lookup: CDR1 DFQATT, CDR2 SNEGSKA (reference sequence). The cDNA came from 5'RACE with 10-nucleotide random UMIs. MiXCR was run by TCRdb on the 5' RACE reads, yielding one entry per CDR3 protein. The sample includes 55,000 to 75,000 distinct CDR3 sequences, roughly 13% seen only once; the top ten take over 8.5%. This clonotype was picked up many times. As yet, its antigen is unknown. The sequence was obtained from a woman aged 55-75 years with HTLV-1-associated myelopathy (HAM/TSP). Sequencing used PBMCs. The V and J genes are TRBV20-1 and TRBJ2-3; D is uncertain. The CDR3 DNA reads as TGCAGTGCCAGCAGGTTCGCCTTGGAAACAGATACGCAGTATTTT. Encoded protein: CSASRFALETDTQYF.